The clone carrying this T cell receptor (beta chain) has a handful of counts. Its matching antigen is unknown. Sequencing used immunoSEQ multiplex PCR; TCRdb keeps in-frame clones, though not all of them. The sample lists tens of thousands of clones, around 85% occurring once. The data were obtained in a study of T cell responses to AZD1222 COVID-19 vaccine. Points from the study as a whole: Increased Spike-specific TCR breadth and depth were observed after two AZD1222 doses.

Trimming cost V 0 bases and J 4 bases; bases outside gene matches: 0. The length of the CDR3 is 15 residues. CDR1 and CDR2 (germline): MNHNS, SASEGT. The sequence derives from an adult who received the AZD1222 COVID-19 vaccine. Sequencing used peripheral blood, obtained 28 days after the second AZD1222 dose. The genes are TRBV6-1 and TRBJ2-2; 9 nucleotides match TRBD2. The CDR3 DNA follows: TGTGCCAGCAGTGAAGCTAGCGGGAGCACCGGGGAGCTGTTTTTT. Its translation is CASSEASGSTGELFF.